This T cell receptor beta chain was retrieved from a study of cytomegalovirus exposure and HLA in healthy donors. Overall study: There were roughly 120 million unique TCR beta sequences, drawn from around 180 million T cells, in an earlier analysis.

Primers: 60 Vbeta forward and 13 Jbeta reverse. The assay was immunoSEQ multiplex PCR, and TCRdb's table has in-frame clones only and misses some. The sample consists of 150,000 to 200,000 clones, around 78% of them appearing once. The germline V gene has CDR1 SGHTS and CDR2 YDEGEE. Deletions cut 4 bases from V and 7 bases from J, with 6 bases between. CDR3 length: 11 residues. Donors in the study were healthy people who gave bone marrow. The specimen was PBMCs. V is TRBV5-8 and J is TRBJ1-5; D not resolved. The receptor comes from a woman aged 50 to 65 in good health and CMV-seropositive. CDR3 loop: CASSPPQPQHF. Written as DNA, the CDR3 is TGTGCCAGCAGCCCCCCGCAGCCCCAGCATTTT.